The source of this T cell receptor (beta chain) is a study of T cell changes during pregnancy in multiple sclerosis. The V gene lost 3 bases and the J gene lost 5 bases, with 10 bases spanning the gap. Germline V gives CDR1 LNHDA, CDR2 SQIVND (reference sequence). The CDR3 sequence is 13 residues long. Assay used: immunoSEQ multiplex PCR; TCRdb lists only in-frame clones, some missing. Among around 56,000 clones, approximately 91% were seen once, and the ten largest hold around 1.8%. J is TRBJ2-5 and V is TRBV19; D unclear. The source was peripheral blood, collected after pregnancy. This TCR was sampled from a female donor with multiple sclerosis, enrolled in a pregnancy study. CDR3 DNA: TGTGCCAGTAGTATCGCGCCCCCCGAGACCCAGTACTTC. Amino acids: CASSIAPPETQYF.